These 11 T cell receptor beta chains share one sample of origin, sequenced in a study of blood T cell repertoires in COVID-19. The protocol was immunoSEQ multiplex PCR, while the TCRdb copy is restricted to in-frame clones and leaves out a portion. The sample holds some 180,000 clones, about 79% seen once. Sequencing input: peripheral blood. These receptors were collected from a human donor in a cohort sampled during active COVID-19.

The chain is built from TRBV5-1 and TRBJ2-7; 8 nucleotides match TRBD1. This CDR3 is built from 14 residues. The junction had 3 bases not matched to a gene; V was cut back by 4 bases and J by 0 bases. Germline lookup yields CDR1 SGHRS and CDR2 YFSETQ. The CDR3 loop reads CASSPTGGSYEQYF. CDR3 nucleotide sequence: TGCGCCAGCAGCCCAACAGGGGGCTCCTACGAGCAGTACTTC.

This chain joins TRBV11-2 and TRBJ1-5; D remains unclear. Germline CDR1 SGHAT, CDR2 FQNNGV. The CDR3 runs to 14 residues. V was trimmed by 4 bases and J by 0 bases, leaving 7 bases between them. The CDR3 sequence is CASSSEYSNQPQHF. The CDR3 DNA reads TGTGCCAGCAGCTCCGAGTATAGCAATCAGCCCCAGCATTTT.

V is TRBV27 and J is TRBJ2-7; 8 nucleotides agree with TRBD1. This CDR3 is built from 17 residues. In germline, CDR1 is MNHEY, CDR2 SMNVEV (reference sequence). The V gene end was trimmed by 2 bases and the J gene end by 2 bases; junction bases not matched to a gene: 11. The CDR3 loop reads CASSLGWTGLPPYEQYF. CDR3 DNA sequence: TGTGCCAGCAGTTTAGGTTGGACAGGGCTTCCCCCCTACGAGCAGTACTTC.

This chain links TRBV15 with TRBJ2-7, with a weak D call TRBD2 (6 bases). Germline V CDR1 and CDR2: LNHNV, YYDKDF (reference sequence). The CDR3 length is 14 residues. V lost 6 bases to trimming and J lost 4 bases, with 16 bases between them. Here the CDR3 reads CATSLVRGSYEQYF. CDR3 sequence (DNA): TGTGCCACCAGTCTCGTGCGGGGATCGTACGAGCAGTACTTC.

The rearrangement uses TRBV4-1 and TRBJ2-1; perhaps TRBD2 as D (5 bases). The V end was cut by 1 base, the J end by 3 bases, with 13 bases between. Germline V gene data show CDR1 as MGHRA and CDR2 as YSYEKL. CDR3 size: 16 residues. CDR3 loop: CASSQASLLFYNEQFF. The CDR3 DNA follows: TGCGCCAGCAGCCAAGCTAGCCTCCTATTCTACAATGAGCAGTTCTTC.

The chain is built from TRBV19 and TRBJ1-1; tentatively, D is TRBD1 (6 bases). Trimming left V 3 bases short and J 2 bases short, with 13 bases between. In germline, CDR1 is LNHDA, CDR2 SQIVND (reference sequence). The CDR3 is 15 amino acids. The CDR3 DNA reads as TGTGCCAGTAGTATGCTCTTGGACAGAAACACTGAAGCTTTCTTT. It codes for CASSMLLDRNTEAFF. The whole variable domain, remainder taken from reference TRBV19 and TRBJ1-1, is DGGITQSPKYLFRKEGQNVTLSCEQNLNHDAMYWYRQDPGQGLRLIYYSQIVNDFQKGDIAEGYSVSREKKESFPLTVTSAQKNPTAFYLCASSMLLDRNTEAFFGQGTRLTVV.

The chain carries TRBV9 and TRBJ2-3; tentatively, D is TRBD2 (5 bases). Deletions cut 3 bases from V and 0 bases from J, with 11 bases between. This CDR3 region has 15 residues. Germline V gene sequence: CDR1 SGDLS, CDR2 YYNGEE. The CDR3 reads CASSGLAYSTDTQYF. The CDR3 DNA reads as TGTGCCAGCAGCGGGTTAGCGTATAGCACAGATACGCAGTATTTT.

The chain couples TRBV24-1 to TRBJ1-2, with D possibly matching TRBD1 (6 bases). CDR1 and CDR2 (germline): KGHDR, SFDVKD. The V gene lost 8 bases and the J gene lost 8 bases, with 14 bases spanning the gap. CDR3 length: 12 residues. The CDR3 DNA sequence: TGTGCCACCATGGGGGGGGCGGTAGGCTACACCTTC. Its protein is CATMGGAVGYTF.

The rearrangement uses TRBV7-2 and TRBJ2-1; no definite D call. The CDR3 runs 15 residues. Trimming removed 5 bases from V and 0 bases from J, with 11 bases in between. Germline loops: CDR1 SGHTA, CDR2 FQGNSA. The CDR3: CASSRELSSYNEQFF. CDR3 coding DNA: TGTGCCAGCAGCCGCGAACTTAGCTCCTACAATGAGCAGTTCTTC.

The V and J genes are TRBV2 and TRBJ1-6; the D gene is possibly TRBD1 (6 bases). Germline V gene lookup returns CDR1 SNHLY and CDR2 FYNNEI. Trimming pared 11 bases from V and 9 bases from J, leaving 14 bases between. The CDR3 has 12 residues. DNA of the CDR3: TGTGCCGGGGACACTGGGACTTCACCCCTCCACTTT. As protein: CAGDTGTSPLHF. Based on the CDR3 plus reference TRBV2 and TRBJ1-6, the full variable domain is EPEVTQTPSHQVTQMGQEVILRCVPISNHLYFYWYRQILGQKVEFLVSFYNNEISEKSEIFDDQFSVERPDGSNFTLKIRSTKLEDSAMYFCAGDTGTSPLHFGNGTRLTVT.

In this sample, this clone turned up many times. The rearrangement links TRBV20-1 to TRBJ2-1; D possibly corresponds to TRBD1 (6 bases). The CDR3 length is 14 residues. Germline V CDR1 and CDR2: DFQATT, SNEGSKA (reference sequence). V lost 3 bases to trimming and J lost 3 bases, with 12 bases between them. This CDR3 is CSASDRTIYNEQFF. The CDR3 DNA follows: TGCAGTGCTAGTGACAGGACAATCTACAATGAGCAGTTCTTC.